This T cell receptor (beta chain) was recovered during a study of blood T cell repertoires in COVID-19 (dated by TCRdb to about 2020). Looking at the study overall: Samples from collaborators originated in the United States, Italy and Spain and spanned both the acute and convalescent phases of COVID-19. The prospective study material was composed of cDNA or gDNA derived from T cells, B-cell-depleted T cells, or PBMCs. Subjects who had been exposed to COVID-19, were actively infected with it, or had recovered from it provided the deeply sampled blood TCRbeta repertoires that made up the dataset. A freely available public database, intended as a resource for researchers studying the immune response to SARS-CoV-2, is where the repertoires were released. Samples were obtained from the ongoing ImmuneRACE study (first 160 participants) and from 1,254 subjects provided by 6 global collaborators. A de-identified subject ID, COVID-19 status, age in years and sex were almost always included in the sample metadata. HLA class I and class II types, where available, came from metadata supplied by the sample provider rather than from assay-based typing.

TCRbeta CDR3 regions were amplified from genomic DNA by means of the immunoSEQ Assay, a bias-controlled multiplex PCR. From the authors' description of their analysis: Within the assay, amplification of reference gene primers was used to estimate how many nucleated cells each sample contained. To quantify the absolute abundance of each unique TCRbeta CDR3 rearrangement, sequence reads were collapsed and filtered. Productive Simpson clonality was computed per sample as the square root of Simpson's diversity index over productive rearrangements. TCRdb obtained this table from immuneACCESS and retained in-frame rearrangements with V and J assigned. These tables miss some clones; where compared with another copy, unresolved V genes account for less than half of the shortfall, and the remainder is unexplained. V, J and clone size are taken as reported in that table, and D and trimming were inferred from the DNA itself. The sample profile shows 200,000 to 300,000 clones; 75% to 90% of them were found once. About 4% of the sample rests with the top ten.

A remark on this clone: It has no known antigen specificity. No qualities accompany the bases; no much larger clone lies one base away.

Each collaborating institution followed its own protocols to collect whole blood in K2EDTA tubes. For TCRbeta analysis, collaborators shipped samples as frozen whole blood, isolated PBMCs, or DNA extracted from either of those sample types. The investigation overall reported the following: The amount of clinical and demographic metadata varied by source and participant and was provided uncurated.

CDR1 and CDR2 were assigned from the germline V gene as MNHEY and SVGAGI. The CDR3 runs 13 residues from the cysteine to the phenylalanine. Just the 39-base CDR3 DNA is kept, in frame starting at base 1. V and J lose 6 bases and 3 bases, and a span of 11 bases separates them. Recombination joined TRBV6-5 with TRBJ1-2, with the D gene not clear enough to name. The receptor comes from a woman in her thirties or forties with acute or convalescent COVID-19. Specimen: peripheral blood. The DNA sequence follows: TGTGCCAGCAGCCAGCGGGTTGACTATGGCTACACCTTC. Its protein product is CASSQRVDYGYTF.